This entry describes one T cell receptor beta chain. Its target is unknown. Treatment reported: oral pan-JAK inhibitor, 5-10 mg twice daily. These data are taken from a study of CD8+ T cells in alopecia areata. Overall study results and limits: More clonal than normal scalp was lesional scalp, particularly alopecia totalis/universalis.

RNA extraction and reverse transcription yielded cDNA as sequencing template. This table comes from immunoSEQ multiplex PCR, and its TCRdb copy is limited to in-frame clones, with some not included. This sample has approximately 280,000 clones; 58% occur once, and the top ten carry under 2%. CDR1 is SGHTA and CDR2 is FQGTGA in the germline V gene. V shed 5 bases and J shed 2 bases, with 10 bases lying between them. This CDR3 is built from 14 residues. Source: CD4+ T cells sorted from blood, taken at week 24, from a patient treated with tofacitinib. This receptor was obtained from a human donor with alopecia areata. The gene calls are TRBV7-3 and TRBJ1-3; D gene ambiguous. In DNA form, the CDR3 reads TGTGCCAGCAGCCCCGGGTCGGCTGGAAACACCATATATTTT. The encoded protein is CASSPGSAGNTIYF.